This is a list of T cell receptor beta chains from one sample in a study of control samples from healthy donors and cancer patients. Generated by immunoSEQ multiplex PCR, the TCRdb table keeps only in-frame clones and is missing some. The sample consists of approximately 220,000 clones, around 94% of them appearing once. Sequencing input: blood. These receptors all come from a man in his fifties or sixties in good health. The CDR3 runs from the conserved cysteine through the conserved F or W. Each record gives: V gene, D gene, J gene, CDR3 length, clone size, CDR3 protein, CDR3 DNA. A D gene is named only where the DNA matches it firmly. For some rows the clone size is stated as once, few or many, or as a class when expanded; others skip it.

TRBV28	-	TRBJ2-1	17	-	CAQQGSVRGPSYNEQFF	TGTGCCCAGCAAGGTAGTGTGCGGGGACCATCCTACAATGAGCAGTTCTTC
TRBV9	-	TRBJ2-2	15	-	CASSVQGLPSGELFF	TGTGCCAGCAGCGTTCAGGGGCTTCCCTCCGGGGAGCTGTTTTTT
TRBV28	-	TRBJ1-5	15	-	CASSVLGGWGQPQHF	TGTGCCAGCAGTGTCCTTGGAGGGTGGGGTCAGCCCCAGCATTTT
TRBV19	TRBD1	TRBJ1-2	16	-	CASSISGRQGHYGYTF	TGTGCCAGTAGTATATCGGGGAGACAGGGGCACTATGGCTACACCTTC
TRBV10-2	-	TRBJ1-2	12	-	CASSEQEYGYTF	TGCGCCAGCAGTGAGCAGGAGTATGGCTACACCTTC
TRBV24-1	-	TRBJ1-2	14	-	CATSPGGGNYGYTF	TGTGCCACCAGTCCAGGCGGGGGTAACTATGGCTACACCTTC
TRBV27	-	TRBJ1-5	13	-	CASSFSPNQPQHF	TGTGCCAGCAGCTTTTCCCCCAATCAGCCCCAGCATTTT
TRBV5-1	-	TRBJ2-1	15	-	CATSRLPSSYNEQFF	TGCGCCACCTCAAGACTACCCAGCTCCTACAATGAGCAGTTCTTC
TRBV7-9	-	TRBJ1-2	13	once	CASSLRADPLLTF	TGTGCCAGCAGCTTAAGGGCAGACCCCCTTTTGACCTTC
TRBV2	TRBD1	TRBJ1-1	11	-	CASDREGEAFF	TGTGCCAGCGACAGGGAGGGAGAAGCTTTCTTT
TRBV5-1	TRBD2	TRBJ2-3	18	-	CASSQTSGGTYRTDTQYF	TGCGCCAGCAGCCAGACTAGCGGGGGGACCTACCGGACAGATACGCAGTATTTT
TRBV20-1	TRBD1	TRBJ1-2	13	-	CSASSTGLYGYTF	TGCAGTGCTAGTTCGACAGGGCTCTATGGCTACACCTTC
TRBV4-1	TRBD1	TRBJ1-2	15	-	CASSPDRMTGYGYTF	TGCGCCAGCAGCCCAGATCGGATGACAGGGTATGGCTACACCTTC
TRBV5-1	-	TRBJ1-2	14	-	CASSSGQRNYGYTF	TGCGCCAGCAGCTCAGGACAGAGGAACTATGGCTACACCTTC
TRBV19	-	TRBJ1-1	14	-	CASSISVEVTEAFF	TGTGCCAGTAGTATTTCGGTAGAGGTCACTGAAGCTTTCTTT
TRBV3-1/TRBV3-2	-	TRBJ1-4	14	-	CASSQPGVNEKLFF	TGTGCCAGCAGCCAGCCAGGGGTTAATGAAAAACTGTTTTTT
TRBV12-3/TRBV12-4	-	TRBJ1-1	12	-	CASSFARTEAFF	TGTGCCAGCAGTTTCGCCAGAACTGAAGCTTTCTTT
TRBV11-3	-	TRBJ2-1	15	-	CASSYRQTYYNEQFF	TGTGCCAGCAGCTACCGACAGACCTACTACAATGAGCAGTTCTTC
TRBV19	-	TRBJ1-5	13	-	CASSLDSNQPQHF	TGTGCCAGTAGCCTAGATAGCAATCAGCCCCAGCATTTT
TRBV5-5	-	TRBJ2-3	14	-	CLCGSLGNTDTQYF	TGTCTCTGTGGCAGCCTGGGGAACACAGATACGCAGTATTTT
TRBV18	TRBD2	TRBJ2-1	14	-	CASSPPEGRVEQFF	TGTGCCAGCTCGCCCCCGGAAGGGAGGGTTGAGCAGTTCTTC
TRBV24-1	-	TRBJ2-2	14	once	CATRGPGGTGELFF	TGTGCCACCAGAGGCCCCGGGGGAACCGGGGAGCTGTTTTTT
TRBV2	-	TRBJ1-3	13	once	CASSERSGNTIYF	TGTGCCAGCAGTGAACGGTCTGGAAACACCATATATTTT
TRBV5-1	-	TRBJ1-6	15	-	CASSLDDLYNSPLHF	TGCGCCAGCAGCTTGGATGACCTCTATAATTCACCCCTCCACTTT
TRBV28	-	TRBJ2-1	11	-	CASTTWGEQFF	TGTGCCAGCACCACATGGGGGGAGCAGTTCTTC
TRBV20-1	-	TRBJ2-7	12	few	CSASRGIYEQYF	TGCAGTGCTAGTAGGGGGATCTACGAGCAGTACTTC
TRBV4-1	-	TRBJ2-2	16	once	CASSQGVRGGTGELFF	TGCGCCAGCAGCCAAGGGGTCAGGGGAGGCACCGGGGAGCTGTTTTTT
TRBV3-1/TRBV3-2	TRBD1	TRBJ1-4	16	-	CASSPLEGTGFEKLFF	TGTGCCAGCAGCCCGCTGGAGGGGACAGGGTTTGAAAAACTGTTTTTT
TRBV6-5	-	TRBJ1-5	14	-	CASNPTGINQPQHF	TGTGCCAGCAATCCGACGGGTATCAATCAGCCCCAGCATTTT
TRBV6-5	-	TRBJ2-5	14	-	CASSYVGLKETQYF	TGTGCCAGCAGTTACGTTGGACTAAAAGAGACCCAGTACTTC
TRBV3-1/TRBV3-2	TRBD1	TRBJ1-2	13	-	CASSSGQGYGYTF	TGTGCCAGCAGCTCCGGACAGGGCTATGGCTACACCTTC
TRBV10-2	-	TRBJ2-2	14	-	CASMAPKNTGELFF	TGCGCCAGCATGGCTCCCAAGAACACCGGGGAGCTGTTTTTT
TRBV3-1/TRBV3-2	-	TRBJ1-2	13	once	CASSQVLDKDYTF	TGTGCCAGCAGCCAAGTCTTAGATAAGGACTACACCTTC
TRBV12-3/TRBV12-4	-	TRBJ1-1	12	-	CASSLRGMKAFF	TGTGCCAGCAGTCTCCGGGGGATGAAAGCTTTCTTT
TRBV4-2	TRBD2	TRBJ2-1	15	-	CASSQGRGGFDEQFF	TGTGCCAGCAGCCAAGGTCGGGGGGGATTCGATGAGCAGTTCTTC
TRBV5-1	TRBD1	TRBJ1-1	16	once	CASSLSGGGWDTEAFF	TGCGCCAGCAGCTTGTCAGGGGGCGGCTGGGACACTGAAGCTTTCTTT
TRBV7-3	TRBD1	TRBJ1-1	15	-	CASRPQTGENTEAFF	TGTGCCAGCAGACCCCAGACAGGGGAGAACACTGAAGCTTTCTTT
TRBV27	TRBD1	TRBJ2-7	14	-	CASSPYGQGFEQYF	TGTGCCAGCAGCCCGTACGGACAGGGGTTCGAGCAGTACTTC
TRBV18	-	TRBJ1-6	13	-	CASSPGEVSPLHF	TGTGCCAGCTCACCGGGGGAGGTCTCACCCCTCCACTTT
TRBV5-4	-	TRBJ1-1	15	-	CASSLGGLRNTEAFF	TGTGCCAGCAGCTTGGGGGGGCTAAGGAACACTGAAGCTTTCTTT
TRBV6-5	-	TRBJ2-2	15	-	CASSPDRPNTGELFF	TGTGCCAGCAGTCCAGACAGACCGAACACCGGGGAGCTGTTTTTT
TRBV6-4	-	TRBJ2-1	12	-	CATRSPGTEQFF	TGTGCCACCCGGTCTCCCGGGACTGAGCAGTTCTTC
TRBV6-2/TRBV6-3	TRBD1	TRBJ1-2	18	-	CASSPLGTGFKLNYGYTF	TGTGCCAGCAGCCCTCTTGGGACAGGGTTTAAGTTGAACTATGGCTACACCTTC
TRBV6-6	-	TRBJ1-4	11	-	CASTGNEKLFF	TGTGCCAGCACGGGTAATGAAAAACTGTTTTTT
TRBV9	TRBD2	TRBJ2-3	14	-	CASSPTPRGGTQYF	TGTGCCAGCAGCCCAACGCCGCGGGGGGGTACGCAGTATTTT
TRBV7-9	TRBD1	TRBJ2-1	15	-	CASSSLGQGTNEQFF	TGTGCCAGCAGCTCCCTCGGACAGGGCACCAATGAGCAGTTCTTC
TRBV19	-	TRBJ1-2	13	-	CASSISSSYGYTF	TGTGCCAGTAGTATATCGTCCAGTTATGGCTACACCTTC
TRBV3-1/TRBV3-2	TRBD2	TRBJ2-3	18	-	CASSPYPAGGRSTDTQYF	TGTGCCAGCAGTCCCTACCCAGCGGGGGGGCGGAGCACAGATACGCAGTATTTT
TRBV7-9	-	TRBJ1-1	13	-	CASSLGGVTEAFF	TGTGCCAGCAGCTTAGGGGGAGTCACTGAAGCTTTCTTT
TRBV7-2	TRBD2	TRBJ2-1	16	-	CASSFSGGSSYNEQFF	TGTGCCAGCAGCTTTAGCGGGGGAAGCTCCTACAATGAGCAGTTCTTC
TRBV9	TRBD1	TRBJ1-2	14	-	CASSKGQGAYGYTF	TGTGCCAGCAGCAAGGGACAGGGGGCGTATGGCTACACCTTC